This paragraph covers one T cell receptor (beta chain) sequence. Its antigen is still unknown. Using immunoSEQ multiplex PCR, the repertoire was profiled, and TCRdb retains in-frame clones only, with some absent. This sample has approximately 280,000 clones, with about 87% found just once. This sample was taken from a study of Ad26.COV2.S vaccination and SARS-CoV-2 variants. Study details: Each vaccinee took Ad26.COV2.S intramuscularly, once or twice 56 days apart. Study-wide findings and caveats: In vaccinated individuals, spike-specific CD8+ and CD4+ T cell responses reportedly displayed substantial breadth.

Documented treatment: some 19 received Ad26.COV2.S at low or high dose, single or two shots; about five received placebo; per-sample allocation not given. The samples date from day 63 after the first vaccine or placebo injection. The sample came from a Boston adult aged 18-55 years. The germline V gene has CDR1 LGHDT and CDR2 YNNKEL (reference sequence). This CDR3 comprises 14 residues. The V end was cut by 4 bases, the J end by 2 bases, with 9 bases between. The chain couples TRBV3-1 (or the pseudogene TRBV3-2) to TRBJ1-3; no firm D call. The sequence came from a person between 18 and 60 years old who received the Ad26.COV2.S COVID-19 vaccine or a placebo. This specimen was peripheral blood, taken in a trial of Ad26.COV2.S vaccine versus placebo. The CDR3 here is CASSLSSTGNTIYF. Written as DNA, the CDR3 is TGTGCCAGCAGCCTTTCAAGTACTGGAAACACCATATATTTT.